One and the same sample provided the 7 T cell receptor beta chains below, sequenced in a study of T cells in women clearing cervical HPV infection. Some clones are missing from TCRdb's copy, which holds only in-frame ones; the method was immunoSEQ multiplex PCR. In total, the table holds about 40,000 clones. Sequencing was carried out using blood buffy coat. The receptor set was obtained from a woman aged 18 to 75 with a cervical HPV16 infection that either progressed to CIN3+ or cleared (not recorded which).

On this clone itself: The read comes to an end 3 residues before the CDR3 does, leaving the germline J gene to fill in the end. The rearrangement uses TRBV19 and TRBJ2-5; D is possibly TRBD1 (5 bases). V was clipped by 4 bases and J by 3 bases, with 9 bases between them. Germline V gene sequence: CDR1 LNHDA, CDR2 SQIVND (reference sequence). The CDR3 is 13 amino acids. This CDR3 reads CASSRGPKETQYF. The covered CDR3 bases are TGTGCCAGTAGTAGGGGCCCCAAAGAGACC.

As to this clone: The sequenced fragment ends 3 residues before the CDR3 boundary, so the rest is inferred from the germline J gene. This chain joins TRBV19 and TRBJ2-1; 8 bases match TRBD2. This CDR3 comprises 14 residues. V lost 3 bases, J lost 8 bases, and 6 bases stayed unmatched. Germline CDR1 and CDR2: LNHDA and SQIVND (reference sequence). The CDR3 reads CASSITGGVDEQFF. CDR3 bases read: TGTGCCAGTAGTATCACGGGGGGGGTCGATGAG.

Concerning this clone itself: The sequence runs out 3 residues before the end of the CDR3; the remainder is reconstructed from the germline J gene. The chain recombines TRBV11-1 with TRBJ2-7, with 7 bases that match TRBD1. Germline lookup yields CDR1 SGHAT and CDR2 FQDESV (reference sequence). V lost 5 bases to trimming and J lost 6 bases; unmatched junction nucleotides: 7. This CDR3 has 13 residues. The CDR3: CASSPDRLLEQYF. The part of the CDR3 DNA that was read is TGTGCCAGCAGCCCGGACAGGCTCCTCGAG.

A word on this clone: The observed sequence ends 3 residues before the CDR3 terminus, with the missing tail filled in from the germline J gene. J is TRBJ2-3 and V is TRBV2; no clear D. CDR1 SNHLY and CDR2 FYNNEI come from the germline V gene. This CDR3 region has 15 residues. V was trimmed by 2 bases and J by 0 bases, leaving 9 bases between them. CDR3 protein: CASSEFLSSTDTQYF. The part of the CDR3 DNA that was read is TGTGCCAGCAGTGAATTTCTATCTAGCACAGATACG.

Turning to this clone: The missing CDR3 end, 3 residues past where the read stops, is filled in from the germline J gene. The genes are TRBV19 and TRBJ2-5; 13 nucleotides align to TRBD2. CDR1 LNHDA and CDR2 SQIVND come from the germline V gene (reference sequence). The CDR3 is 15 residues long. Trimming at V came to 1 base and at J to 4 bases, leaving 0 bases not matched to a gene. The CDR3 sequence is CASSIGTSGGETQYF. The CDR3 bases that were read are TGTGCCAGTAGTATAGGGACTAGCGGGGGAGAGACC.

The DNA read from the CDR3 is TGCGCCAGCAGCTCTTCTTCGATCAGGGAATTCATGAACACTGAA. It yields the protein CASSSSSIREFMNTE. The entire CDR3 sequence reads CASSSSSIREFMNTEAFF. The V call is TRBV5-1, the J call TRBJ1-1; a weak D match, TRBD1 (5 bases). The sequence runs out 3 residues before the end of the CDR3; the remainder is reconstructed from the germline J gene. Trimming removed 3 bases at V and 0 bases at J, with 21 bases between. This CDR3 is built from 18 residues. CDR1 is SGHRS, CDR2 YFSETQ, per germline.

About this clone: Read coverage stops 3 residues before the CDR3 terminus; the germline J gene supplies the remainder. V and J are TRBV14 and TRBJ1-2; TRBD1 is a possible D gene (6 bases). Germline values: CDR1 SGHDN, CDR2 FVKESK. This CDR3 comprises 15 residues. Partial CDR3 DNA: TGTGCCAGCAGCCAAGATCTTGCGGGGGCAGGGGGC. Residues: CASSQDLAGAGG. The whole CDR3 reads CASSQDLAGAGGYTF.